The source of this T cell receptor beta chain is a study of blood T cell repertoires in COVID-19. The overall study: Sites across the United States, Italy and Spain contributed samples from acute and convalescent COVID-19. T cells, B-cell-depleted T cells, or PBMCs supplied cDNA or gDNA.

The CDR3 totals 13 residues. The V gene's germline CDR1 is KGHDR and CDR2 SFDVKD. V was trimmed by 4 bases and J by 2 bases, leaving 7 bases between them. As handled by the study authors: Reference gene primer amplification yielded estimated nucleated cell counts. The table came from immunoSEQ multiplex PCR; TCRdb's copy has only in-frame clones and leaves some out. Clonal size and the V and J genes are those of that table, whereas D and trimming came from the DNA. The data contain some 530,000 clones, 70% to 90% of them seen just once; the ten biggest clones take up approximately 2.9%. This sequence originates from a human donor in a cohort sampled during active COVID-19. The chain has TRBV24-1 and TRBJ1-2; D not certain. The sample consisted of peripheral blood. DNA for the CDR3: TGTGCCACCAGTGACGGTACGAACTATGGCTACACCTTC. Its translation is CATSDGTNYGYTF.